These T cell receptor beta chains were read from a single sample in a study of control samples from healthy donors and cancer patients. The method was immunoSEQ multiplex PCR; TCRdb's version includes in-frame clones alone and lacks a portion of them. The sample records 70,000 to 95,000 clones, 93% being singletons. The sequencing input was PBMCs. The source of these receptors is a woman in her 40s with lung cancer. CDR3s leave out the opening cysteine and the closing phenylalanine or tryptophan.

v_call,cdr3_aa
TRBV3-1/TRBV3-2,ASSQIARANSPLH
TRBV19,ASSPDGTYEQY
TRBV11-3,ASSLGRGALSTGELF
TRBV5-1,ASSLRGGTARRNYEQY
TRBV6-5,ASSRGTENYGYT
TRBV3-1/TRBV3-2,ASSQVSGTTGYT
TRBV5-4,ASSQGTFYSMDTQY
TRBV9,ASSAWTGTLEDTQY
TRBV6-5,ASSYRGFYEQY
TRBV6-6,ASGEGRAF
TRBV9,ASTSDGVSNNEQF
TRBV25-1,ASSGGTGLNTEAF
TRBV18,ASSHTRDTQY
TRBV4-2,ASSQEPGSNNEKLF
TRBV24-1,ATRILWRRTEAF
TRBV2,ASRVQRDNYGYT
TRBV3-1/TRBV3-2,ASSQDRENQPQH
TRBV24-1,ATSDSSYGEQY
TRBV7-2,ASSAQSLAGQETQY
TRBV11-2,ASGYGGTEAF
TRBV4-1,ASSQLIGSTYEQY
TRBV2,ASSEGASGRTSSGNTIY
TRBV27,ASSKLAGTNTGELF
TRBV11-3,ASSLMLPGSPPEAF
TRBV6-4,ASSDLTGGNEQF
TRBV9,ASSVADQYEQY
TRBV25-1,ASRGDPGQGYYGYT
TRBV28,ASSSHTEAF
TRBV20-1,SASTSGNTIY
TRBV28,ASSRRGRRTEAF
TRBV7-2,ASSLTSGLAKNIQY
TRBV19,ASSTKTGGSGNTIY
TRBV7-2,ATGGGYNSPLH
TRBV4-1,ASSGAYGYT
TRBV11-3,ASSVRTSDIYNEQF
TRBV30,AWRYGQTNTEAF
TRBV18,ASSPGGNQPQH
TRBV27,ASSPGQGVYGYT
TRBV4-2,ASSQVPTGSGRGYT
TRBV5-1,ASSLTGTRTEAF
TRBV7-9,ASSLEVTGIYGYT
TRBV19,ATLSGGWREQY
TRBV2,ASSASGARNQPQH
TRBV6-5,ASSYRAEAYEQY
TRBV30,AWRAGVTGELF
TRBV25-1,ASSESGTGVEAEAF
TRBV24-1,ATSDTDRDDNEQF
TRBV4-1,ASSYGHLAKNIQY
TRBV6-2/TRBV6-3,ASSKPGPQDQPQH
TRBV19,ASRIKDTGELF
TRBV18,ASSSQFSGYT
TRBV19,ASSIGGRPSYNEQF
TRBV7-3,ASSFVGSLAYYEQY
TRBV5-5,ASSLGLAGGQETQY
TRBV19,ASSIARNSNQPQH
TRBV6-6,ATGRGLSSYNEQF
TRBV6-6,ASSGAGTAGNQPQH
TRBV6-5,ASSYSVGDLNTEAF
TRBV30,AWRSGQYNEQF
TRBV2,ASSVLGSNEKLF